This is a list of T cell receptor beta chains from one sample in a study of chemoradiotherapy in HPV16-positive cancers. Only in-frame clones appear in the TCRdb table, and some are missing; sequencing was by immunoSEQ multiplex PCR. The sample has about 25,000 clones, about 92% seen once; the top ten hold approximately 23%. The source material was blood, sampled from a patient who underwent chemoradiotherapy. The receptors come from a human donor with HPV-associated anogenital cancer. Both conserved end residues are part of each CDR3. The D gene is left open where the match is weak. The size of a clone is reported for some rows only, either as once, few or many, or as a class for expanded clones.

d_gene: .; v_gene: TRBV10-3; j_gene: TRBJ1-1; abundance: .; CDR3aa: CAISEAGENTEAFF; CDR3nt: TGTGCCATCAGTGAGGCTGGGGAGAACACTGAAGCTTTCTTT
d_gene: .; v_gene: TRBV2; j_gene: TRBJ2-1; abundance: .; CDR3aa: CASSPNGFNEQFF; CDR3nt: TGTGCCAGCAGTCCTAACGGGTTCAATGAGCAGTTCTTC
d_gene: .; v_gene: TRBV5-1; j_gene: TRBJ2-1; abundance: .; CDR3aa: CASSLMGESSYNEQFF; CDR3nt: TGCGCCAGCAGCTTGATGGGGGAGAGCTCCTACAATGAGCAGTTCTTC
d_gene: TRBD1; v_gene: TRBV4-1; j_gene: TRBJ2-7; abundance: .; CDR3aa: CASSQDLGQGSHEQYF; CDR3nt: TGCGCCAGCAGCCAAGATTTGGGACAGGGTTCCCACGAGCAGTACTTC
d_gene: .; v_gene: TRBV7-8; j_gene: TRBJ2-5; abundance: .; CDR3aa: CASRGWGQETQYF; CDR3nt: TGTGCCAGCCGCGGATGGGGGCAAGAGACCCAGTACTTC
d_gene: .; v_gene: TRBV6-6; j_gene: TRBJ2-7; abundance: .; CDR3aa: CASGIEGPSYEQYF; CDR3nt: TGTGCCAGCGGGATTGAGGGTCCCTCCTACGAGCAGTACTTC
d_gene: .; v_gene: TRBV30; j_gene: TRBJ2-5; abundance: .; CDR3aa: CAWSGIPETQYF; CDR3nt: TGTGCCTGGAGTGGAATCCCCGAGACCCAGTACTTC
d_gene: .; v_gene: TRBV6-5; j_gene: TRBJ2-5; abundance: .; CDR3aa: CASSYPTQYF; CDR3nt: TGTGCCAGCAGTTACCCAACCCAGTACTTC
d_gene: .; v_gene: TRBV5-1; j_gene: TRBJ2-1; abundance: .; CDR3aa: CASSLNNEQFF; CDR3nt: TGCGCCAGCAGCCTGAACAATGAGCAGTTCTTC
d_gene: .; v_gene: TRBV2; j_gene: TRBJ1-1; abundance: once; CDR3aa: CASSQFPGTRNTEAFF; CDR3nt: TGTGCCAGCAGCCAGTTTCCCGGGACAAGGAACACTGAAGCTTTCTTT
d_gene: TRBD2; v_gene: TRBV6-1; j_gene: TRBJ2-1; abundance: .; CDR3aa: CASSEGRTSGGYNEQFF; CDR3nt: TGTGCCAGCAGTGAAGGGAGGACTAGCGGGGGGTACAATGAGCAGTTCTTC
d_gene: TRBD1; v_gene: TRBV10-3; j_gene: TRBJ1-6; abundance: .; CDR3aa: CAIEARQGADSPLHF; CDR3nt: TGTGCCATCGAAGCCAGACAGGGGGCCGATTCACCCCTCCACTTT
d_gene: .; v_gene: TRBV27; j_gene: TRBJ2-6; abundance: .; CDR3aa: CASSLNPRGSLTGANVLTF; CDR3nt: TGTGCCAGCAGTTTAAACCCAAGGGGGAGTTTAACTGGGGCCAACGTCCTGACTTTC
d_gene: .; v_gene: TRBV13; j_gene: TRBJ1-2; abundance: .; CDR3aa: CASSPGHLGNYGYTF; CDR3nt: TGTGCCAGCAGCCCGGGACACTTGGGGAACTATGGCTACACCTTC
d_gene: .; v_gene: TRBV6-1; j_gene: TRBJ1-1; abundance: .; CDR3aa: CASSELWGALTEAFF; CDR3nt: TGTGCCAGCAGTGAATTGTGGGGGGCGCTTACTGAAGCTTTCTTT
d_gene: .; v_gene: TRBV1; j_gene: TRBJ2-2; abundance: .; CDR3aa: CTSSQVFGGFANTGELFF; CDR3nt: TGCACCAGCAGCCAAGTGTTTGGGGGGTTCGCGAACACCGGGGAGCTGTTTTTT
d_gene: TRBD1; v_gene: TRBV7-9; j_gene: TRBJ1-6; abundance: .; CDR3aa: CASSPTGAYNSPLHF; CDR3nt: TGTGCCAGCAGCCCGACAGGGGCCTATAATTCACCCCTCCACTTT
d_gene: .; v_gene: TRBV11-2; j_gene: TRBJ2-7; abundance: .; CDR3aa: CASSLTRGAFWEQYF; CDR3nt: TGTGCCAGCAGCTTAACTCGTGGGGCCTTTTGGGAGCAGTACTTC
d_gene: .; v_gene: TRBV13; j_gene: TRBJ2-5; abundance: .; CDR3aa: CASSPHPRAGQETQYF; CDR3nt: TGTGCCAGCAGCCCCCACCCGAGGGCAGGCCAAGAGACCCAGTACTTC
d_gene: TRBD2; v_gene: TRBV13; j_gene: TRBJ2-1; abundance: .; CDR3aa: CASSPSGVAGVNEQFF; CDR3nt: TGTGCCAGCAGTCCCTCCGGGGTAGCGGGGGTTAATGAGCAGTTCTTC
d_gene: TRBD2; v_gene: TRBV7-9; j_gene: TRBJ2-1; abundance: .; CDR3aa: CASSPLVAGLYNEQFF; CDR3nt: TGTGCCAGCAGCCCGCTGGTAGCGGGGTTATACAATGAGCAGTTCTTC
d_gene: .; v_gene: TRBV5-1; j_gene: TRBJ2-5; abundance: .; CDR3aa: CASSLGTGRETQYF; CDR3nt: TGCGCCAGCAGCTTGGGGACGGGGAGGGAGACCCAGTACTTC
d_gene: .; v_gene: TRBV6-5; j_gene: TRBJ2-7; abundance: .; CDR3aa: CATRTSQVNEQYF; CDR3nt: TGTGCCACCCGTACTTCTCAAGTCAACGAGCAGTACTTC
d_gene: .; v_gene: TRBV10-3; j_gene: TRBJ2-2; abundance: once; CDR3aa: CAISESGEELFF; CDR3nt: TGTGCCATCAGTGAGTCAGGGGAGGAGCTGTTTTTT
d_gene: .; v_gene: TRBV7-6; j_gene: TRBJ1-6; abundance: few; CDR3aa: CASSKEVDSPLHF; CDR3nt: TGTGCCAGCAGCAAGGAGGTCGACTCACCCCTCCACTTT
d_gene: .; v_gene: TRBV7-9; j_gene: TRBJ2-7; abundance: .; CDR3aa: CASSLAGSYEQYF; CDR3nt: TGTGCCAGCAGCTTAGCGGGGTCCTACGAGCAGTACTTC
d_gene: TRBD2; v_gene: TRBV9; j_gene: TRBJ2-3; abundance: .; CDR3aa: CASSPRLAPLMTDTQYF; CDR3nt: TGTGCCAGCAGCCCAAGACTAGCCCCGCTTATGACGGATACGCAGTATTTT
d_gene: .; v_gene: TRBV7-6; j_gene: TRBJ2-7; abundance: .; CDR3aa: CASSETGHSYEQYF; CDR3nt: TGTGCCAGCAGCGAAACGGGACACTCCTACGAGCAGTACTTC
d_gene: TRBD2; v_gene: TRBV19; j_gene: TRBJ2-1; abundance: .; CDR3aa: CASSWVAGLGEQFF; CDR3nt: TGTGCCAGTAGTTGGGTAGCGGGATTGGGTGAGCAGTTCTTC
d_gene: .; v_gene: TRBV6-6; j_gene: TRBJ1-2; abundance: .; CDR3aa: CASSYGGRKANYGYTF; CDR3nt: TGTGCCAGCAGTTATGGTGGTCGGAAAGCTAACTATGGCTACACCTTC
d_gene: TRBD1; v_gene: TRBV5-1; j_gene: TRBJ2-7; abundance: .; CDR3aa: CASSPWTGEGYEQYF; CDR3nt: TGCGCCAGCAGCCCCTGGACAGGGGAGGGCTACGAGCAGTACTTC
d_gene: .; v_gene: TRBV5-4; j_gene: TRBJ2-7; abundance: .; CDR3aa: CASSLPGDSLSYEQYF; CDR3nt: TGTGCCAGCAGCTTGCCAGGAGACAGCCTCTCCTACGAGCAGTACTTC
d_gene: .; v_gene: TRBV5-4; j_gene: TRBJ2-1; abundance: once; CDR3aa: CASSLRTTGYEQFF; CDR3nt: TGTGCCAGCAGCTTGCGAACCACAGGGTATGAGCAGTTCTTC
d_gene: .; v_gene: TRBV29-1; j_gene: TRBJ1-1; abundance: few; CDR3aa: CSVQTGLGTEAFF; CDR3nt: TGCAGCGTTCAAACAGGGCTAGGTACTGAAGCTTTCTTT
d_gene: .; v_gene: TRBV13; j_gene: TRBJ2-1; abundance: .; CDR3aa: CASSFATPGLQDNEQFF; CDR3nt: TGTGCCAGCAGCTTCGCCACACCGGGACTCCAGGACAATGAGCAGTTCTTC
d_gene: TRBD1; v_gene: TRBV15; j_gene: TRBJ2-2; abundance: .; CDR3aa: CATSRELQGTGELFF; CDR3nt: TGTGCCACCAGCAGAGAGTTACAGGGGACCGGGGAGCTGTTTTTT
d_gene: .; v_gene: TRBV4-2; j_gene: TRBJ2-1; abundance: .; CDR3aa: CAPGLPSYNEQFF; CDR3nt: TGTGCCCCAGGCCTGCCCTCCTACAATGAGCAGTTCTTC
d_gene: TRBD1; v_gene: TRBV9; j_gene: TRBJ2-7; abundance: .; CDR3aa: CASSVARMGQPPYEQYF; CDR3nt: TGTGCCAGCAGCGTAGCTCGGATGGGACAGCCCCCCTACGAGCAGTACTTC
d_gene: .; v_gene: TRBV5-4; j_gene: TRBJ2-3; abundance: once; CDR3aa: CASSLYGSPATDTQYF; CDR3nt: TGTGCCAGCAGCTTGTATGGGAGCCCCGCCACAGATACGCAGTATTTT
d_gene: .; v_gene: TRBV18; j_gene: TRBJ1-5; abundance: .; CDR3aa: CASSPSQVNQPQHF; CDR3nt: TGTGCCAGCTCACCAAGCCAGGTTAACCAGCCCCAGCATTTT
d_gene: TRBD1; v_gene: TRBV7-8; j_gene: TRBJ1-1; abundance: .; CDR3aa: CASSSDREAEAFF; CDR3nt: TGTGCCAGCAGCTCAGACAGGGAGGCTGAAGCTTTCTTT
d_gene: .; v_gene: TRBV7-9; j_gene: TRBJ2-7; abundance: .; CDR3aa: CASSQLDSSYEQYF; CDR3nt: TGTGCCAGCAGCCAACTGGACAGTTCCTACGAGCAGTACTTC
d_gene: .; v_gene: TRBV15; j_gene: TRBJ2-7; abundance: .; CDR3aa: CATSRAQESSYEQYF; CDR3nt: TGTGCCACCAGCAGAGCCCAGGAATCCTCCTACGAGCAGTACTTC
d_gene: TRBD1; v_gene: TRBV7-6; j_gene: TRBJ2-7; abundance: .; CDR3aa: CASSPRQGAAYEQYF; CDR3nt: TGTGCCAGCAGCCCCCGACAGGGGGCCGCCTACGAGCAGTACTTC
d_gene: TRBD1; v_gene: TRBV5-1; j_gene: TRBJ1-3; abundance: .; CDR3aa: CASSWDSTWGNTIYF; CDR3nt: TGCGCCAGCAGCTGGGACAGTACCTGGGGAAACACCATATATTTT
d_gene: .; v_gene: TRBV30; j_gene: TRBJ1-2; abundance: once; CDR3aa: CAWSFNTYGYTF; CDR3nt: TGTGCCTGGAGTTTCAATACCTATGGCTACACCTTC
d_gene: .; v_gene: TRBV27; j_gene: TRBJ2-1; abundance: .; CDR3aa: CASSPSSGWNEQFF; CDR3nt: TGTGCCAGCAGCCCGTCGTCTGGGTGGAATGAGCAGTTCTTC
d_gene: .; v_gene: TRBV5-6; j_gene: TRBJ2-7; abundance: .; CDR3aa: CATRGPGFDEQYF; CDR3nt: TGTGCCACCAGAGGTCCAGGGTTCGACGAGCAGTACTTC
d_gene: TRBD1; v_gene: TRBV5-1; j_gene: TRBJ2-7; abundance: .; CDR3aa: CASSLQTGGTYEQYF; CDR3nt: TGCGCCAGCAGCCTCCAAACAGGGGGAACCTACGAGCAGTACTTC
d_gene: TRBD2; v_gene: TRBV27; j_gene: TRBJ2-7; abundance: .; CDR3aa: CASRPSGGLYEQYF; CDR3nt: TGTGCCAGCAGGCCTAGCGGAGGGCTCTACGAGCAGTACTTC